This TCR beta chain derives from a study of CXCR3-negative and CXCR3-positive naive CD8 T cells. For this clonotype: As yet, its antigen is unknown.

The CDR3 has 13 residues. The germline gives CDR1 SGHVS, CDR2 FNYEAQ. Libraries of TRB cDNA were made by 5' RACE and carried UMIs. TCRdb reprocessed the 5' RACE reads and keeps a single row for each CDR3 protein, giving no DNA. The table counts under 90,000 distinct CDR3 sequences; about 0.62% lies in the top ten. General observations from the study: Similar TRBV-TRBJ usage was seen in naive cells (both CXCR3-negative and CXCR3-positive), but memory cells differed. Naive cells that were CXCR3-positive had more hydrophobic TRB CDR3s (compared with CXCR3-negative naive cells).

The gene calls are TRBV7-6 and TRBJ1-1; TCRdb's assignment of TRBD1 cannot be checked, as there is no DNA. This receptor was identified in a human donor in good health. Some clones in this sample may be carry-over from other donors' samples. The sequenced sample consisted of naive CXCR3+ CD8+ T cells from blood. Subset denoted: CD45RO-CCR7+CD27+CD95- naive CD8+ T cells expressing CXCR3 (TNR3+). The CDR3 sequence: CASSLGGAPEAFF. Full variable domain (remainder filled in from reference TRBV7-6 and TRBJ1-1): GAGVSQSPRYKVTKRGQDVALRCDPISGHVSLYWYRQALGQGPEFLTYFNYEAQQDKSGLPNDRFSAERPEGSISTLTIQRTEQRDSAMYRCASSLGGAPEAFFGQGTRLTVV.